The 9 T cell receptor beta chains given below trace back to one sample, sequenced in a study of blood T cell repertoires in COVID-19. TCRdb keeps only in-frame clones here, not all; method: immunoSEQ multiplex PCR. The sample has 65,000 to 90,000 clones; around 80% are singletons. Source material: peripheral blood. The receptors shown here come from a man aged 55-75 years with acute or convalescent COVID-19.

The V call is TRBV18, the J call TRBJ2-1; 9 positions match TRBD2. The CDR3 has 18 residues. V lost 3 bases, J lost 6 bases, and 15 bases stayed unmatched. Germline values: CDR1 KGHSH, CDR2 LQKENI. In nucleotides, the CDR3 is TGTGCCAGCTCACCTCAGGGTCCCGACCTAGCGGGATTCAATGAGCAGTTCTTC. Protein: CASSPQGPDLAGFNEQFF. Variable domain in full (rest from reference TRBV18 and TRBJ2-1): NAGVMQNPRHLVRRRGQEARLRCSPMKGHSHVYWYRQLPEEGLKFMVYLQKENIIDESGMPKERFSAEFPKEGPSILRIQQVVRGDSAAYFCASSPQGPDLAGFNEQFFGPGTRLTVL.

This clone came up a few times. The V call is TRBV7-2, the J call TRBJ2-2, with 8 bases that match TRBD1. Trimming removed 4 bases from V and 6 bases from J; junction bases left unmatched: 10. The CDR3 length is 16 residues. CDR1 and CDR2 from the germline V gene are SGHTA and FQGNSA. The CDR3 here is CASSSWTGPESGELFF. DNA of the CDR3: TGTGCCAGCAGCTCCTGGACAGGGCCGGAGTCCGGGGAGCTGTTTTTT. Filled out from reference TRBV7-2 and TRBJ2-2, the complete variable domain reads GAGVSQSPSNKVTEKGKDVELRCDPISGHTALYWYRQSLGQGLEFLIYFQGNSAPDKSGLPSDRFSAERTGGSVSTLTIQRTQQEDSAVYLCASSSWTGPESGELFFGEGSRLTVL.

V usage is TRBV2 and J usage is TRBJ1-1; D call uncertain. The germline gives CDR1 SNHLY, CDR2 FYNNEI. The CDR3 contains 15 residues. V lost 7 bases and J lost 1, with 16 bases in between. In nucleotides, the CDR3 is TGTGCCAGCACCCTAAGGGAGAGTCCGAACACTGAAGCTTTCTTT. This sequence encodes CASTLRESPNTEAFF.

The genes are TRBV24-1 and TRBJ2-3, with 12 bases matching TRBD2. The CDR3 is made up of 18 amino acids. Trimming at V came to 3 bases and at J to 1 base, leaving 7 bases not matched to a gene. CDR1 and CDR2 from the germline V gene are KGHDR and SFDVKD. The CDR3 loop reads CATSDPTSGSLGTDTQYF. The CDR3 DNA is TGTGCCACCAGTGATCCGACTAGCGGGAGTCTCGGCACAGATACGCAGTATTTT.

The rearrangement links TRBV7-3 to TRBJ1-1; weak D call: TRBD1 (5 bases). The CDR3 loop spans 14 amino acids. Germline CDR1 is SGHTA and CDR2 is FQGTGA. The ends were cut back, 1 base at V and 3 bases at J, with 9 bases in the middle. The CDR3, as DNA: TGTGCCAGCAGCTTAAAGGCAGGGTACACTGAAGCTTTCTTT. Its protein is CASSLKAGYTEAFF. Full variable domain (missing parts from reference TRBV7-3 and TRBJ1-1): GAGVSQTPSNKVTEKGKYVELRCDPISGHTALYWYRQSLGQGPEFLIYFQGTGAADDSGLPNDRFFAVRPEGSVSTLKIQRTERGDSAVYLCASSLKAGYTEAFFGQGTRLTVV.

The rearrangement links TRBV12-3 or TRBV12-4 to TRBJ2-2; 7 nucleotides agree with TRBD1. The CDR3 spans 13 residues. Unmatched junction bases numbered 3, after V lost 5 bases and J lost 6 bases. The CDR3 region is CASSPTGSGELFF. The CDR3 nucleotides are TGTGCCAGCAGTCCGACAGGGTCCGGGGAGCTGTTTTTT.

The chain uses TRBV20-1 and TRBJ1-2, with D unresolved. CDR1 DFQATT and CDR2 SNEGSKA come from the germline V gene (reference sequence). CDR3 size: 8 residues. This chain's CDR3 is CSAGGYTF. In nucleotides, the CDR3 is TGCAGCGCGGGTGGCTACACCTTC.

The chain's CDR3 is CASLKEGYEQYF. The CDR3 DNA is TGTGCCAGCCTGAAGGAGGGCTACGAGCAGTACTTC. V usage is TRBV12-3 or TRBV12-4 and J usage is TRBJ2-7, with a weak D call TRBD2 (6 bases). CDR3 length: 12 amino acids. Trimming shortened V by 8 bases and J by 3 bases, and 11 bases separated the two germline ends.

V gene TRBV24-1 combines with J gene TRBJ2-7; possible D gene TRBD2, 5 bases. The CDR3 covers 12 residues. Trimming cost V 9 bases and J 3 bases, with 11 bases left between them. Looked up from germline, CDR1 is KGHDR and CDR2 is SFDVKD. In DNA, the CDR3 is TGTGCCACCGCTAACGGGAACTACGAGCAGTACTTC. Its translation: CATANGNYEQYF.